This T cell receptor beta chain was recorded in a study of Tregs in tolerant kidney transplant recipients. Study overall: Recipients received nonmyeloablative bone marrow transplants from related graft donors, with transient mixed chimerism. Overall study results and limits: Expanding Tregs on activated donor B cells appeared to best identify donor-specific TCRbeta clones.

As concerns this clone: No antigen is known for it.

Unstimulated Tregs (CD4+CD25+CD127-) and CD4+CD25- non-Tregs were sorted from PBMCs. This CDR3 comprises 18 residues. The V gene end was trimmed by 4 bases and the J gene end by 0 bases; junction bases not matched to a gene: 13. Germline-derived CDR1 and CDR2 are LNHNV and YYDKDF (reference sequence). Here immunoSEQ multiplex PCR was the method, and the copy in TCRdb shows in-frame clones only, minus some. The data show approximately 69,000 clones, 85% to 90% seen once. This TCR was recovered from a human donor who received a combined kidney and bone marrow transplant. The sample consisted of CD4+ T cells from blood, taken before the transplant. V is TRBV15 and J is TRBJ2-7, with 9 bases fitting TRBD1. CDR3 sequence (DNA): TGTGCCACCAGCATTGGGACAGGGTATTTGACCGCCTCCTACGAGCAGTACTTC. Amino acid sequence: CATSIGTGYLTASYEQYF.